The rows below give T cell receptor beta chains drawn from one sample of a study of T cell responses to AZD1222 COVID-19 vaccine. The table came from immunoSEQ multiplex PCR; TCRdb's copy has only in-frame clones and leaves some out. Seen here are tens of thousands of clones, 75% to 90% observed once, and the top ten hold 6.8%. Sequencing used peripheral blood, obtained on day 0 of AZD1222 vaccination. Receptors originate from an adult in good health. The CDR3 runs from the conserved cysteine through the conserved F or W. Fields, in order: CDR3 DNA, CDR3 protein, clone size, D gene, V gene, J gene. D genes are given only for firm matches. Clone sizes are given selectively: once, few, many, or a class where the clone is expanded.

TGTGCCAGCATCTCAAGCGGGAGGGCCTTAGGGGAGCAGTACTTC	CASISSGRALGEQYF	few	NA	TRBV21-1	TRBJ2-7
TGCGCCAGCAGTCTCCTCGGAGGAGCTAATGAAAAACTGTTTTTT	CASSLLGGANEKLFF	NA	NA	TRBV5-1	TRBJ1-4
TGTGCCAGCAGCCAAGAAGCTAGCGGGAGGGCCAACGGGGAGCTGTTTTTT	CASSQEASGRANGELFF	NA	TRBD2	TRBV3-1/TRBV3-2	TRBJ2-2
TGTGCCAGCAGCCAGACAGGGAGGGGAGACCAGTACTTC	CASSQTGRGDQYF	NA	NA	TRBV7-2	TRBJ2-5
TGTGCCAGCAGCTTAAGGTCCGGTAGGGAGACCCAGTACTTC	CASSLRSGRETQYF	NA	NA	TRBV7-2	TRBJ2-5
TGTGCCAGCAGCCCCGTAGGAGTAGCGGGGGGGCGAGGTTACAATGAGCAGTTCTTC	CASSPVGVAGGRGYNEQFF	NA	TRBD2	TRBV7-2	TRBJ2-1
TGCAGCGTAGGGACAGGGGAAACTGAAGCTTTCTTT	CSVGTGETEAFF	few	TRBD1	TRBV29-1	TRBJ1-1
TGTGCCAGCAGCGTAGGCGGGAGAACGAAGGAGCAGTACTTC	CASSVGGRTKEQYF	NA	TRBD2	TRBV9	TRBJ2-7
TGCGCCAGCAGCCAAGAGTGGGGCCGGGAGACCCAGTACTTC	CASSQEWGRETQYF	once	NA	TRBV4-3	TRBJ2-5
TGTGCCAGCAGCGCCCGGGGACAGGGGCACTACGAGCAGTACTTC	CASSARGQGHYEQYF	once	TRBD1	TRBV2	TRBJ2-7
TGTGCCAGCAGCCCCGGGACAGGCCCCCTCTCGACTAATGAAAAACTGTTTTTT	CASSPGTGPLSTNEKLFF	NA	TRBD1	TRBV7-6	TRBJ1-4
TGTGCCAGTAGTATCGTACAGGGAACCTATGGCTACACCTTC	CASSIVQGTYGYTF	few	NA	TRBV19	TRBJ1-2
TGTGCCAGCAGTACACAGGAGAACACTGAAGCTTTCTTT	CASSTQENTEAFF	NA	NA	TRBV7-3	TRBJ1-1
TGTGCCAGCAGCCAAGGTGGGACAGCCGGTAAGCCCCAGCATTTT	CASSQGGTAGKPQHF	NA	TRBD1	TRBV3-1/TRBV3-2	TRBJ1-5
TGTGCCAGCAGCTTGGGGAACAGGGGGGTGATGAACACTGAAGCTTTCTTT	CASSLGNRGVMNTEAFF	NA	TRBD1	TRBV5-4	TRBJ1-1
TGTGCCAGCAGATACAGGAACACTGAAGCTTTCTTT	CASRYRNTEAFF	NA	NA	TRBV12-3/TRBV12-4	TRBJ1-1
TGTGCCAGCAGTCATCTCAATCAGCCCCAGCATTTT	CASSHLNQPQHF	NA	NA	TRBV7-9	TRBJ1-5
TGTGCCAGCAGCTTAACGTTTGGTTTAGGAAACACCATATATTTT	CASSLTFGLGNTIYF	NA	NA	TRBV7-3	TRBJ1-3
TGTGCCAGCAGCCCCCGGGGACTAGCTGCCGGGGAGCTGTTTTTT	CASSPRGLAAGELFF	NA	TRBD2	TRBV7-2	TRBJ2-2
TGCGCCAGCAGTCATAGGACAGGCGTTATCAATCAGCCCCAGCATTTT	CASSHRTGVINQPQHF	NA	TRBD1	TRBV23-1	TRBJ1-5
TGTGCCAGCAGCCTGGGCAGGGGGTACGAGCAGTACTTC	CASSLGRGYEQYF	NA	TRBD1	TRBV3-1/TRBV3-2	TRBJ2-7
TGTGCCAGCAGATCCGGGACAGATACGTGGTACTTC	CASRSGTDTWYF	NA	TRBD1	TRBV6-5	TRBJ2-4
TGTGCCAGCCCCCCTGGGGGACAGGGGATCTATGGCTACACCTTC	CASPPGGQGIYGYTF	NA	TRBD1	TRBV7-9	TRBJ1-2
TGTGCCAGCAGTTCCGGTCCAAGGGACACTGAAGCTTTCTTT	CASSSGPRDTEAFF	NA	NA	TRBV2	TRBJ1-1
TGTGCCAGCAGCATAAGGTCCTCCCAATACAATGAGCAGTTCTTC	CASSIRSSQYNEQFF	NA	NA	TRBV3-1/TRBV3-2	TRBJ2-1
TGTGCCAGCAGCCCGACCCGCGGCAGCCTCTATGGCTACACCTTC	CASSPTRGSLYGYTF	NA	NA	TRBV11-2	TRBJ1-2
TGTGCCAGCAGCAGACGGACAGGGCCTAACTATGGCTACACCTTC	CASSRRTGPNYGYTF	NA	TRBD1	TRBV5-8	TRBJ1-2
TGTGCCTGGAGGGGCGCCGCGAACACCGGGGAGCTGTTTTTT	CAWRGAANTGELFF	NA	NA	TRBV30	TRBJ2-2
TGTGCCAGCAGTTCAAGCCTTGGGGGAATCTATGGCTACACCTTC	CASSSSLGGIYGYTF	NA	NA	TRBV5-6	TRBJ1-2
TGTGCCAGCAGCTTGGGCCTTACAAATTCACCCCTCCACTTT	CASSLGLTNSPLHF	NA	NA	TRBV13	TRBJ1-6
TGTGCCAGCAGCCAAACCGGGGTCAAGGGAGATGGCTACACCTTC	CASSQTGVKGDGYTF	NA	NA	TRBV5-5	TRBJ1-2
TGCAGCGTTGCGGGGGGCGGGTTCTACGAGCAGTACTTC	CSVAGGGFYEQYF	NA	NA	TRBV29-1	TRBJ2-7
TGTGCCAGTAGAGGGGGGAATGAAAAACTGTTTTTT	CASRGGNEKLFF	few	NA	TRBV19	TRBJ1-4
TGTGCCAGCACCCCGGACAGGGATCGGTACAATGAGCAGTTCTTC	CASTPDRDRYNEQFF	NA	TRBD1	TRBV27	TRBJ2-1
TGTGCCAGTAGGACTAGCGGCAGCTCCTACAATGAGCAGTTCTTC	CASRTSGSSYNEQFF	NA	TRBD2	TRBV19	TRBJ2-1
TGTGCCAGCATAAGAAATCAGCCCCAGCATTTT	CASIRNQPQHF	NA	NA	TRBV12-3/TRBV12-4	TRBJ1-5
TGCGCCAGCAGCTTGGCGGGCCTCCAAGAGACCCAGTACTTC	CASSLAGLQETQYF	NA	NA	TRBV5-1	TRBJ2-5
TGTGCCAGCAGCCAAGGAAGCGAAGCTTTCTTT	CASSQGSEAFF	once	NA	TRBV3-1/TRBV3-2	TRBJ1-1
TGCAGTGCTAGGCTCGATACGCAGTATTTT	CSARLDTQYF	NA	NA	TRBV20-1	TRBJ2-3
TGTGCCAGCAGCTTCCAGGGTCTGGAAAATGGCTACACCTTC	CASSFQGLENGYTF	NA	NA	TRBV7-3	TRBJ1-2
TGTGCCAGCAGTTACCCCCCCAGCGGGAGTCGTTACGAGCAGTACTTC	CASSYPPSGSRYEQYF	NA	TRBD2	TRBV6-6	TRBJ2-7
TGTGCCATCAGTGAGTCGTTCGTACAGCCCTTGGAGCCCCAGCATTTT	CAISESFVQPLEPQHF	NA	NA	TRBV10-3	TRBJ1-5
TGTGCCTGGAGTTTAAGGCTCTCTGGAAACACCATATATTTT	CAWSLRLSGNTIYF	NA	NA	TRBV30	TRBJ1-3
TGTGCCAGCAGCTTATATGGGTTGGGACTAGTAAGTTACGAGCAGTACTTC	CASSLYGLGLVSYEQYF	NA	TRBD2	TRBV7-2	TRBJ2-7
TGTGCCAGCTCACCGTCCCCAGGAGCGAGGAATTCACCCCTCCACTTT	CASSPSPGARNSPLHF	few	NA	TRBV18	TRBJ1-6
TGTGCCAGCAGCCCCCGGGTGGAAGGTGGTGGCTACACCTTC	CASSPRVEGGGYTF	few	NA	TRBV3-1/TRBV3-2	TRBJ1-2
TGCGCCAGCAGTCAAGAGAAGCCAGGGGCTCCCTACGAGCAGTACTTC	CASSQEKPGAPYEQYF	NA	NA	TRBV23-1	TRBJ2-7
TGTGCCAGCAGCTTGGGACAGGGCTATAATTCACCCCTCCACTTT	CASSLGQGYNSPLHF	NA	TRBD1	TRBV28	TRBJ1-6
TGTGCCAGCAGCTTGGCCCACAGGGGTTATGGCTACACCTTC	CASSLAHRGYGYTF	NA	TRBD1	TRBV5-4	TRBJ1-2
TGCAGCGTTGTCAGGTTGGGGCAAGGCTACACCTTC	CSVVRLGQGYTF	NA	NA	TRBV29-1	TRBJ1-2
TGTGCCAGCAGTCTCGCAGCCTTCGAGCAGTACTTC	CASSLAAFEQYF	NA	NA	TRBV28	TRBJ2-7
TGCGCCAGCAGCTTGCGACAGCTGGGGGATACGCAGTATTTT	CASSLRQLGDTQYF	NA	NA	TRBV5-1	TRBJ2-3
TGTGCCAGCAGCCCTGGGACTAGCGGGAAGAACACAGATACGCAGTATTTT	CASSPGTSGKNTDTQYF	NA	TRBD2	TRBV9	TRBJ2-3
TGTGCCAGCAGCCGACTAGCGGGAGGGCAAGATACGCAGTATTTT	CASSRLAGGQDTQYF	NA	TRBD2	TRBV6-2/TRBV6-3	TRBJ2-3
TGTGCCAGCTCACCGAAAGGGAATGAGCAGTTCTTC	CASSPKGNEQFF	NA	NA	TRBV18	TRBJ2-1
TGCGCCAGCAGCCCTGGGACTAGCGGGAGACCCACAGATACGCAGTATTTT	CASSPGTSGRPTDTQYF	NA	TRBD2	TRBV5-1	TRBJ2-3
TGCGCCCGCAGCTTGGAGCCTAGCGCGGGGGGGTGGAATGAGCAGTTCTTC	CARSLEPSAGGWNEQFF	NA	TRBD2	TRBV5-1	TRBJ2-1
TGTGCCAGCAGTTTGGTGTTGACAGGGCTGTCTGGAAACACCATATATTTT	CASSLVLTGLSGNTIYF	NA	TRBD1	TRBV28	TRBJ1-3
TGTGCCAGTAGTATCCGGAGGGGTGTTGGGAATGAGCAGTTCTTC	CASSIRRGVGNEQFF	NA	NA	TRBV19	TRBJ2-1
TGTGCCATCAGGGGAGCGGGAGCGAGTGCAGATACGCAGTATTTT	CAIRGAGASADTQYF	once	TRBD2	TRBV10-3	TRBJ2-3